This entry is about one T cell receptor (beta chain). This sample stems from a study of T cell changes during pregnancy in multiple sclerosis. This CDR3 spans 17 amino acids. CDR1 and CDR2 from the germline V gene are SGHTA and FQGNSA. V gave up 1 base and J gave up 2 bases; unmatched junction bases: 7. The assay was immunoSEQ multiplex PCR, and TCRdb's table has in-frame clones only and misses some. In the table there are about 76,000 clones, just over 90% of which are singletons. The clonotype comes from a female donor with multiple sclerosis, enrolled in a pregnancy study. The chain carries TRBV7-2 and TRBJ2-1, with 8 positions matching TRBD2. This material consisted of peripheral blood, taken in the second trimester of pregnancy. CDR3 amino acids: CASSLGGSGDPYNEQFF. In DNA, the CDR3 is TGTGCCAGCAGCTTAGGGGGTAGCGGGGACCCCTACAATGAGCAGTTCTTC.